The 14 T cell receptor beta chains listed next were all sequenced from one sample in a study of CD8+ T cells in alopecia areata. Treatment given: oral pan-JAK inhibitor, 5-10 mg twice daily. Reverse transcription of extracted RNA yielded cDNA, which provided the sequencing template. Sequencing used immunoSEQ multiplex PCR; TCRdb keeps in-frame clones, though not all of them. The sample holds 110,000 or so clones; less than 70% are singletons and the top ten take 3% to 4%. The sequencing used CD4+ T cells sorted from blood, collected at week 24, from a patient treated with tofacitinib. Receptors were obtained from a human donor with alopecia areata.

V usage is TRBV5-1 and J usage is TRBJ2-5, with D perhaps matching TRBD1 (5 bases). Trimming removed 4 bases at V and 4 bases at J, with 14 bases between. This CDR3 region has 14 residues. Per germline, CDR1 SGHRS and CDR2 YFSETQ. The CDR3 nucleotides are TGCGCCAGCAGCGCTTCCCCAGGGCGAGAGACCCAGTACTTC. Amino acids: CASSASPGRETQYF. Using reference TRBV5-1 and TRBJ2-5 for the parts outside the CDR3, the full variable domain is KAGVTQTPRYLIKTRGQQVTLSCSPISGHRSVSWYQQTPGQGLQFLFEYFSETQRNKGNFPGRFSGRQFSNSRSEMNVSTLELGDSALYLCASSASPGRETQYFGPGTRLLVL.

This clone has more than one count but fewer than ten. The V gene is TRBV7-3, the J gene TRBJ2-1; no firm D call. The CDR3 loop spans 17 amino acids. V was shortened by 5 bases and J by 1 base, with 18 bases between the two germline ends. The germline CDR1 and CDR2 sequences are SGHTA and FQGTGA. The DNA of the CDR3 is TGTGCCAGCAGCGCCCCCAGGCCAGACTTATCCTACAATGAGCAGTTCTTC. Translation gives CASSAPRPDLSYNEQFF. Complete variable domain (other parts from reference TRBV7-3 and TRBJ2-1): GAGVSQTPSNKVTEKGKYVELRCDPISGHTALYWYRQSLGQGPEFLIYFQGTGAADDSGLPNDRFFAVRPEGSVSTLKIQRTERGDSAVYLCASSAPRPDLSYNEQFFGPGTRLTVL.

This chain joins TRBV5-6 and TRBJ1-5, with TRBD1 matching over 9 bases. CDR1 SGHDT and CDR2 YYEEEE come from the germline V gene. The CDR3 length is 15 residues. V was pared by 4 bases and J by 6 bases, with 8 bases of the junction left unmatched. The CDR3 bases are TGTGCCAGCAGCCAACAGGGGGCGCGAATTCAGCCCCAGCATTTT. Its translation is CASSQQGARIQPQHF.

This clone was recorded a few times. The rearrangement links TRBV30 to TRBJ1-5; 7 bases are a match to TRBD1. The CDR3 covers 13 residues. Germline loops: CDR1 GTSNPN, CDR2 SVGIG (reference sequence). V lost 3 bases and J lost 7; bases outside the gene matches: 6. The DNA of the CDR3 is TGTGCCTGGAGAGGACAGGAAGGCCAGCCCCAGCATTTT. Amino acid sequence: CAWRGQEGQPQHF.

The chain is built from TRBV9 and TRBJ1-6, with a weak D call TRBD1 (5 bases). The CDR3 covers 15 residues. Deletions cut 0 bases from V and 6 bases from J, with 10 bases between. The germline CDR1 and CDR2 sequences are SGDLS and YYNGEE. The CDR3 bases are TGTGCCAGCAGCGTAGCTCAGGGAAGTAATTCACCCCTCCACTTT. It encodes CASSVAQGSNSPLHF.

The V and J genes are TRBV4-2 and TRBJ2-5; unclear D gene. The CDR3 sequence is 14 residues long. Germline CDR1 reads LGHNA; CDR2 reads YNFKEQ. V shed 1 base and J shed 7 bases, with 13 bases lying between them. For the CDR3, the DNA is TGTGCCAGCAGCCAAGTATCTGGCGGCGGGACCCAGTACTTC. Its protein product is CASSQVSGGGTQYF.

V gene TRBV20-1 combines with J gene TRBJ2-5; D tentatively fits TRBD1 or TRBD2 (5 bases each). Trimming stripped 5 bases from V and 5 bases from J, with 6 bases between. Germline V gene sequence: CDR1 DFQATT, CDR2 SNEGSKA (reference sequence). CDR3 length: 10 amino acids. The CDR3 DNA is TGCAGTGCTGAGGGGGAGACCCAGTACTTC. Translated, it gives CSAEGETQYF.

The J gene is TRBJ2-1, the V gene TRBV7-9; possibly TRBD1 for D (6 bases). Germline CDR1 is SEHNR and CDR2 is FQNEAQ (reference sequence). Trimming took off 5 bases at V and 0 bases at J, with 11 bases between the two ends. The CDR3 is 15 residues long. The CDR3 DNA reads as TGTGCCAGCAGCCCTAGGGGGACCTCCTACAATGAGCAGTTCTTC. It specifies CASSPRGTSYNEQFF.

The rearrangement links TRBV4-3 to TRBJ1-2; the match to TRBD1 covers 7 bases. CDR3 length equals 14 residues. Germline V gene lookup returns CDR1 LGHNA and CDR2 YSLEER. J lost 3 bases, V lost 2 bases, and 3 bases had no gene match. This chain's CDR3 is CASSQFTGDYGYTF. The CDR3 bases are TGCGCCAGCAGCCAATTCACAGGGGACTATGGCTACACCTTC.

This clone was seen only a few times. V gene TRBV7-9 combines with J gene TRBJ2-5, with a tentative D call TRBD2 (6 bases). In germline, CDR1 is SEHNR, CDR2 FQNEAQ (reference sequence). This CDR3 is built from 13 residues. Trimming took off 5 bases at V and 4 bases at J, with 11 bases between the two ends. The CDR3 sequence: CASSQWGGETQYF. DNA for the CDR3: TGTGCCAGCAGCCAGTGGGGAGGAGAGACCCAGTACTTC.

This rearrangement joins TRBV7-2 to TRBJ2-5; 13 nucleotides align to TRBD2. The CDR3 is made up of 17 amino acids. Germline V CDR1 and CDR2: SGHTA, FQGNSA. Trimming took 5 bases from V and 2 from J; bases not matched to a gene: 8. The DNA for the CDR3 is TGTGCCAGCAGCCAGGACCGGGGACTAGCGGGACAAGAGACCCAGTACTTC. Translated: CASSQDRGLAGQETQYF.

The chain joins TRBV29-1 to TRBJ2-1; D is unclear. The germline V gene encodes CDR1 SQVTM and CDR2 ANQGSEA. Trimming pared 7 bases from V and 5 bases from J, leaving 15 bases between. This CDR3 spans 13 amino acids. CDR3 region: CSAGFSGHNEQFF. Here the CDR3 DNA reads TGCAGCGCCGGATTCTCAGGACACAATGAGCAGTTCTTC.

This clone was detected only a few times. The CDR3 region is CSVGQGTTNEKLFF. The CDR3 DNA sequence: TGCAGCGTTGGACAGGGGACAACTAATGAAAAACTGTTTTTT. The genes are TRBV29-1 and TRBJ1-4; 8 nucleotides line up with TRBD1. V dropped 4 bases and J dropped 0; count of bases not matched to a gene: 1. The CDR3 consists of 14 residues. CDR1 SQVTM and CDR2 ANQGSEA come from the germline V gene.

The chain joins TRBV5-1 to TRBJ2-5, with TRBD1 as a possible D gene (6 bases). Germline V gives CDR1 SGHRS, CDR2 YFSETQ. Trimming stripped 3 bases from V and 5 bases from J, with 17 bases between. The CDR3 covers 15 residues. The CDR3 region is CASSSAQGIAETQYF. CDR3 bases: TGCGCCAGCAGCTCAGCACAGGGTATTGCGGAGACCCAGTACTTC.